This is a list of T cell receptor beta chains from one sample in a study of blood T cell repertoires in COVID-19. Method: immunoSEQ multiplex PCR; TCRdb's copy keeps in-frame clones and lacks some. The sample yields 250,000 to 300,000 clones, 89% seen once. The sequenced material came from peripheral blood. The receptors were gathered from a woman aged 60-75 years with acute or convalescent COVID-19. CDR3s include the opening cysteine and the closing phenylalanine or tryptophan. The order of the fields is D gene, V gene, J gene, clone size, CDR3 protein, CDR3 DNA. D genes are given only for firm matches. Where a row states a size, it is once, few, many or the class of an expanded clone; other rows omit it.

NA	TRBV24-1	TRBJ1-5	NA	CATSPQGNQPQHF	TGTGCCACCAGTCCACAGGGAAATCAGCCCCAGCATTTT
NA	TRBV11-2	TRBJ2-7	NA	CASSLDPASYEQYF	TGTGCCAGCAGCTTAGATCCAGCTAGCTACGAGCAGTACTTC
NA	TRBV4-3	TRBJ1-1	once	CASSQDWIQADEAFF	TGCGCCAGCAGCCAAGATTGGATACAGGCGGATGAAGCTTTCTTT
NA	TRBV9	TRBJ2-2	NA	CASSVSLLTGAGGTGELFF	TGTGCCAGCAGCGTAAGCCTCTTAACCGGGGCCGGGGGCACCGGGGAGCTGTTTTTT
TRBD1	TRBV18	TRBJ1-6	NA	CASSPPGQRNSPLHF	TGTGCCAGCTCACCGCCGGGACAGAGAAATTCACCCCTCCACTTT
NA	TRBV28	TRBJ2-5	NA	CASKGKRMETQYF	TGTGCCAGCAAGGGGAAGAGGATGGAGACCCAGTACTTC
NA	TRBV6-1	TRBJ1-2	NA	CASSVHPRGSRDYGYTF	TGTGCCAGCAGTGTTCACCCCAGGGGCTCTCGTGACTATGGCTACACCTTC
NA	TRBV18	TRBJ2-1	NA	CASRNLRESVRNEQFF	TGTGCCAGCCGGAACCTTAGGGAGTCTGTCCGCAATGAGCAGTTCTTC
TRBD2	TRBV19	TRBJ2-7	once	CASAEEAGTYEQYF	TGTGCCAGCGCCGAGGAAGCGGGGACCTACGAGCAGTACTTC
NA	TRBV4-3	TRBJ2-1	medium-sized	CASSQAFSYNEQFF	TGCGCCAGCAGCCAAGCCTTCTCCTACAATGAGCAGTTCTTC
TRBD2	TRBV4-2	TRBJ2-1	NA	CASSQERGLAALPSYNEQFF	TGTGCCAGCAGCCAAGAAAGGGGACTAGCGGCCCTCCCCTCCTACAATGAGCAGTTCTTC
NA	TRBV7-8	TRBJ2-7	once	CASSLRQTSTYEQYF	TGTGCCAGCAGCTTAAGACAAACCTCAACCTACGAGCAGTACTTC
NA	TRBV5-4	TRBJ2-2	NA	CASSFNTGELFF	TGTGCCAGCAGCTTTAATACCGGGGAGCTGTTTTTT
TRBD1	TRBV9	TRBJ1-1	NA	CASSGTGLNTEAFF	TGTGCCAGCAGCGGGACAGGCTTGAACACTGAAGCTTTCTTT
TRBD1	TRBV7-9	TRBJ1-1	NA	CASSSGGFDAFF	TGTGCCAGCAGCTCAGGGGGCTTCGATGCTTTCTTT
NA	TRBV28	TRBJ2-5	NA	CASTFDTRLETQYF	TGTGCCAGCACCTTTGACACTCGTCTTGAGACCCAGTACTTC
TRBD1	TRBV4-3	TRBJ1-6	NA	CASSQGPTGADNSPLHF	TGCGCCAGCAGCCAAGGACCCACAGGGGCGGATAATTCACCCCTCCACTTT
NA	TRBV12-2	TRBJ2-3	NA	CASRSRGTSSITQYF	TGTGCAAGTCGCTCCCGAGGGACTAGCTCAATAACGCAGTATTTT
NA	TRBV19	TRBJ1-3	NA	CASSIRDGLGNTIYF	TGTGCCAGTAGTATACGGGATGGCCTCGGAAACACCATATATTTT
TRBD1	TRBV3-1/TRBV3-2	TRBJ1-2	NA	CASSQVRTGVKGYTF	TGTGCCAGCAGCCAAGTACGGACAGGGGTCAAAGGCTACACCTTC
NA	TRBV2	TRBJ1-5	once	CASRRGGASQPQHF	TGTGCCAGCCGCCGAGGGGGGGCGAGTCAGCCCCAGCATTTT
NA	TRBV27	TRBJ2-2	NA	CASSTRRGGELFF	TGTGCCAGCAGTACGCGGAGAGGCGGGGAGCTGTTTTTT
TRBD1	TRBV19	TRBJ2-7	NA	CASSIGDREHEQYF	TGTGCCAGTAGTATCGGGGACAGGGAGCACGAGCAGTACTTC
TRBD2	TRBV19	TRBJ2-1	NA	CASSIRTSTEQFF	TGTGCCAGTAGTATCCGGACTAGCACTGAGCAGTTCTTC
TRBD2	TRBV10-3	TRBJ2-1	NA	CAITESSGSSYNEQFF	TGTGCCATCACCGAAAGTAGCGGGAGCTCCTACAATGAGCAGTTCTTC
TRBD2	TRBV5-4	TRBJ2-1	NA	CASSLDGILAGAIYNEQFF	TGTGCCAGCAGCTTGGATGGCATTCTAGCGGGAGCAATCTACAATGAGCAGTTCTTC
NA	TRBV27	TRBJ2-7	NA	CASSLPGYEQYF	TGTGCCAGCAGTTTACCCGGCTACGAGCAGTACTTC
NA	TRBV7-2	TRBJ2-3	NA	CASSSQAATSTDTQYF	TGTGCCAGCAGCTCGCAAGCAGCGACGAGCACAGATACGCAGTATTTT
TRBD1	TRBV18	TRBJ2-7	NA	CASSPRTGSSYEQYF	TGTGCCAGCTCACCCCGGACAGGGAGCTCCTACGAGCAGTACTTC
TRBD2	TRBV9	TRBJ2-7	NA	CASSASGSYSYEQYF	TGTGCCAGCAGCGCTAGCGGGAGCTACAGCTACGAGCAGTACTTC
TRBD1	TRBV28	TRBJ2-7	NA	CASRGQGEYEQYF	TGTGCCAGCAGGGGACAGGGGGAGTACGAGCAGTACTTC
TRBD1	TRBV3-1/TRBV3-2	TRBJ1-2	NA	CASSQWDRANYGYTF	TGTGCCAGCAGCCAGTGGGACAGAGCTAACTATGGCTACACCTTC
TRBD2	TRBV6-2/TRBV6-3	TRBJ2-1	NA	CASSYGRGRGVAYNEQFF	TGTGCCAGCAGTTACGGGAGGGGCCGAGGGGTAGCCTACAATGAGCAGTTCTTC
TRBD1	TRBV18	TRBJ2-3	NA	CASSPRQGTDTQYF	TGTGCCAGCTCACCACGACAGGGGACAGATACGCAGTATTTT
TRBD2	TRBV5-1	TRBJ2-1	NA	CATQRGLAGGYNEQFF	TGCGCCACCCAGAGAGGCTTAGCGGGAGGATACAATGAGCAGTTCTTC
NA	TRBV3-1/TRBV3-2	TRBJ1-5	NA	CASSQDRVSQPQHF	TGTGCCAGCAGCCAAGACAGGGTGAGTCAGCCCCAGCATTTT
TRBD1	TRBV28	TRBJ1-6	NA	CASSGRQGAISPLHF	TGTGCCAGCAGCGGTAGGCAGGGGGCTATTTCACCCCTCCACTTT
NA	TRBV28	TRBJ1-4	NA	CASSYQGATNEKLFF	TGTGCCAGCAGTTATCAGGGCGCAACTAATGAAAAACTGTTTTTT
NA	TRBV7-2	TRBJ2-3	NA	CASSLAGLGVGLRWVTDTQYF	TGTGCCAGCAGCTTAGCAGGGTTGGGGGTTGGACTACGTTGGGTCACAGATACGCAGTATTTT
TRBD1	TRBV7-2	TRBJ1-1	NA	CASSLAGTGGRFAFF	TGTGCCAGCAGCTTAGCGGGTACAGGGGGCCGGTTCGCTTTCTTT
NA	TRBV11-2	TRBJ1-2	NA	CASSLDPAGGYGYTF	TGTGCCAGCAGCTTAGATCCAGCAGGAGGCTATGGCTACACCTTC
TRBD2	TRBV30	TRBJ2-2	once	CALRVGASGRAGELFF	TGTGCCCTCAGGGTCGGGGCTAGCGGGAGGGCCGGGGAGCTGTTTTTT
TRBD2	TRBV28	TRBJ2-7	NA	CASSLSSGFSYEQYF	TGTGCCAGCAGTTTATCTAGCGGATTCTCCTACGAGCAGTACTTC
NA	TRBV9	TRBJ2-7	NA	CASSRSGSSREQYF	TGTGCCAGCAGCCGCTCGGGAAGCTCCCGGGAGCAGTACTTC
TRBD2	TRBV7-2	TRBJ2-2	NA	CASSPRRGLGGGELFF	TGTGCCAGCAGCCCGAGGAGGGGACTAGGGGGCGGGGAGCTGTTTTTT
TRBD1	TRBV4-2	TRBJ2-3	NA	CASSPRQGSRDTQYF	TGTGCCAGCAGCCCGCGACAGGGATCGAGAGATACGCAGTATTTT
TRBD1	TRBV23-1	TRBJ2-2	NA	CASSQSGLGQGNTGELFF	TGCGCCAGCAGTCAAAGTGGGTTGGGACAGGGGAACACCGGGGAGCTGTTTTTT
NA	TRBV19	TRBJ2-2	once	CASRQTRNTGELFF	TGTGCCAGTAGGCAGACAAGGAATACCGGGGAGCTGTTTTTT
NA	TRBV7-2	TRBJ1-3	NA	CASSLGGNSGDTIYF	TGTGCCAGCAGCTTAGGGGGCAATTCTGGGGACACCATATATTTT
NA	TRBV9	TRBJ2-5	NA	CASSVETSETQYF	TGTGCCAGCAGCGTAGAAACTTCGGAGACCCAGTACTTC
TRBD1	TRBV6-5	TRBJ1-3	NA	CASAFGQGYGNTIYF	TGTGCCAGCGCCTTCGGACAGGGTTATGGAAACACCATATATTTT
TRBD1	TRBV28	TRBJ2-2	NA	CASSSGQGSLRTGELFF	TGTGCCAGCAGTTCGGGACAGGGTTCTCTTAGGACCGGGGAGCTGTTTTTT
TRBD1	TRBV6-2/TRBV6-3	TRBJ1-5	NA	CASSYSNQGAGQPQHF	TGTGCCAGCAGTTACTCGAATCAGGGGGCCGGTCAGCCCCAGCATTTT
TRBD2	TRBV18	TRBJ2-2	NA	CASSPQGLVTGELFF	TGTGCCAGCTCACCACAGGGACTAGTCACCGGGGAGCTGTTTTTT
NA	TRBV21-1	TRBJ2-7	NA	CASSKGHRQGSIHSYEQYF	TGTGCCAGCAGCAAAGGGCACAGGCAGGGATCTATTCATTCCTACGAGCAGTACTTC